Following are 31 T cell receptor beta chains from one sample sequenced in a study of shared clonotypes between healthy human individuals. As defined, naive CD8 cells were CD45RO-negative and positively selected for CCR7, with terminally differentiated effector memory CD45RA+ cells excluded. Clones were sequenced by immunoSEQ multiplex PCR, and TCRdb holds only the in-frame ones, with some missing. The sample records around 620,000 clones, roughly 96% being singletons. Material for sequencing was naive CD8+ T cells sorted from blood. These receptors originate from a woman aged 25-40 years in good health.

V is TRBV9 and J is TRBJ2-1, with D possibly matching TRBD2 (6 bases). Trimming left V 4 bases short and J 6 bases short, with 11 bases between. This CDR3 is built from 13 residues. Germline V gene sequence: CDR1 SGDLS, CDR2 YYNGEE. The CDR3 DNA reads as TGTGCCAGCAGCACAACGACTAGCAATGAGCAGTTCTTC. It translates to CASSTTTSNEQFF.

The gene calls are TRBV6-5 and TRBJ1-2, with 10 bases aligning to TRBD1. Per germline, CDR1 MNHEY and CDR2 SVGAGI. This CDR3 is built from 13 residues. The V gene end was trimmed by 5 bases and the J gene end by 6 bases; junction bases not matched to a gene: 3. The CDR3 is CASSQTGGDGYTF. The CDR3 bases are TGTGCCAGCAGTCAGACAGGGGGCGATGGCTACACCTTC.

V is TRBV6-5 and J is TRBJ2-7; TRBD2 matches 10 bases. This CDR3 comprises 16 residues. The germline V gene has CDR1 MNHEY and CDR2 SVGAGI. J gave up 5 bases and V 0 bases, and 7 bases lay outside the gene matches. The CDR3 nucleotides are TGTGCCAGCAGTTACTCCCCTAGCGGGAGTCGCCACGAGCAGTACTTC. Encoded protein: CASSYSPSGSRHEQYF.

The rearrangement links TRBV30 to TRBJ1-1; no firm D call. V dropped 1 base and J dropped 5 bases, with 14 bases sitting between them. This CDR3 is built from 14 residues. CDR1 is GTSNPN, CDR2 SVGIG, per germline (reference sequence). CDR3 DNA: TGTGCCTGGAGTGCCTTTGTGTGGGAGACTGAAGCTTTCTTT. It yields the protein CAWSAFVWETEAFF.

The CDR3 nucleotides are TGTGCCAGTAGTATTAGGGCGGGAGCTGAAGCTTTCTTT. This gives the protein CASSIRAGAEAFF. This chain uses TRBV19 with TRBJ1-1; D is ambiguous. The CDR3 loop spans 13 amino acids. The germline CDR1 and CDR2 sequences are LNHDA and SQIVND (reference sequence). Trimming pared 3 bases from V and 6 bases from J, leaving 11 bases between.

CDR3 DNA sequence: TGTGCCAGCAGTCCCGGGACAGGGTCTGGAAACACCATATATTTT. Translating gives CASSPGTGSGNTIYF. The chain employs TRBV27 and TRBJ1-3; 9 bases agree with TRBD1. This CDR3 contains 15 residues. Germline V gives CDR1 MNHEY, CDR2 SMNVEV (reference sequence). V trimming: 5 bases; J trimming: 1 base; junction bases outside the gene matches: 3.

The genes are TRBV7-8 and TRBJ1-2, with D possibly being TRBD1 (6 bases). The CDR3 spans 16 residues. Germline assignment: CDR1 SGHVS and CDR2 FQNEAQ. V was clipped by 5 bases and J by 7 bases, with 23 bases between them. Here the CDR3 reads CASSLEVGGPWGGYTF. The CDR3 region has the DNA TGTGCCAGCAGCCTCGAGGTGGGGGGCCCGTGGGGTGGCTACACCTTC.

The chain carries TRBV10-1 and TRBJ2-1; perhaps D is TRBD1 or TRBD2 (5 bases each). Trimming took 8 bases from V and 9 from J, leaving 14 bases between them. The CDR3 extends over 12 amino acids. The germline CDR1 and CDR2 sequences are WNHNN and SYGVQD (reference sequence). In DNA form, the CDR3 reads TGCGCCAGCGGGGACCCAAGCGGTGAGCAGTTCTTC. Protein: CASGDPSGEQFF.

The CDR3 region is CASSLVGRADTQYF. The CDR3 DNA reads TGCGCCAGCAGCTTGGTCGGGAGGGCAGATACGCAGTATTTT. The chain employs TRBV5-1 and TRBJ2-3, with 8 bases fitting TRBD2. With V trimmed by 0 bases and J by 4 bases, 1 base remained unmatched. CDR3 length: 14 residues. The V gene's germline CDR1 is SGHRS and CDR2 YFSETQ.

CDR3 nucleotides: TGTGCCAGCAGCTCCGAGCCGGGACAGGGGAGGGAGGAGCAGTACTTC. Translated: CASSSEPGQGREEQYF. This rearrangement joins TRBV5-6 to TRBJ2-7, with 10 bases that match TRBD1. J gave up 7 bases and V 3 bases, and 13 bases lay outside the gene matches. Germline values: CDR1 SGHDT, CDR2 YYEEEE. The length of the CDR3 is 16 residues.

The chain couples TRBV5-1 to TRBJ2-1, with 7 bases lining up with TRBD1. The CDR3 contains 14 residues. In germline, CDR1 is SGHRS, CDR2 YFSETQ. V lost 2 bases, J lost 5 bases, and 4 bases stayed unmatched. The CDR3 loop is CASSLRGQNNEQFF. For the CDR3, the DNA is TGCGCCAGCAGCTTAAGGGGGCAAAACAATGAGCAGTTCTTC.

Turning to this clone: This same CDR3 is encoded by further DNA sequences in the sample. The chain links TRBV27 to TRBJ2-1; 8 bases fit TRBD2. With 3 bases clipped from V and 0 bases from J, the junction kept 4 bases outside the gene matches. The CDR3 consists of 16 residues. CDR1 MNHEY and CDR2 SMNVEV come from the germline V gene (reference sequence). The CDR3 region is CASSFSGTSSYNEQFF. CDR3 DNA: TGTGCCAGCAGTTTTTCCGGGACTAGCTCCTACAATGAGCAGTTCTTC.

This chain links TRBV7-9 with TRBJ2-2, with 9 bases lining up with TRBD2. This CDR3 spans 15 amino acids. In germline, CDR1 is SEHNR, CDR2 FQNEAQ (reference sequence). Trimming at V came to 4 bases and at J to 5 bases, leaving 5 bases not matched to a gene. Written as DNA, the CDR3 is TGTGCCAGCAGCTACCACAGCGGGGGGACCGGGGAGCTGTTTTTT. Translated, it gives CASSYHSGGTGELFF.

This chain links TRBV28 with TRBJ1-1; TRBD1 might be the D (6 bases). This CDR3 region has 15 residues. Trimming removed 3 bases at V and 1 base at J, with 12 bases between. The germline CDR1 and CDR2 sequences are MDHEN and SYDVKM. CDR3: CASSFAPGQNTEAFF. In nucleotides, the CDR3 is TGTGCCAGCAGTTTTGCGCCGGGACAGAACACTGAAGCTTTCTTT.

V usage is TRBV19 and J usage is TRBJ1-1; 8 bases fit TRBD1. The germline CDR1 and CDR2 sequences are LNHDA and SQIVND (reference sequence). The CDR3 sequence is 14 residues long. V shed 6 bases and J 0 bases; nucleotides not matched to a gene: 3. The CDR3 nucleotides read TGTGCCAGTAGCTACAGGGGGATGAACACTGAAGCTTTCTTT. Protein sequence: CASSYRGMNTEAFF.

The rearrangement uses TRBV15 and TRBJ1-5, with a possible D match to TRBD1 (5 bases). Trimming pared 0 bases from V and 4 bases from J, leaving 13 bases between. Per the germline V gene, CDR1 is LNHNV and CDR2 is YYDKDF (reference sequence). The CDR3 is 16 amino acids. The CDR3 nucleotides are TGTGCCACCAGCAGAGATTTGACAGACTTGAATCAGCCCCAGCATTTT. It encodes CATSRDLTDLNQPQHF.

Comments on this clone: Different DNA sequences within this sample yield the same CDR3. The rearrangement uses TRBV7-6 and TRBJ2-1; possible D gene TRBD2, 7 bases. CDR1 and CDR2 (germline): SGHVS, FNYEAQ. Trimming removed 0 bases from V and 6 bases from J, with 9 bases in between. The CDR3 extends over 14 amino acids. The CDR3 region has the DNA TGTGCCAGCAGCTTAGCAGGGGGGGGCAATGAGCAGTTCTTC. Translating gives CASSLAGGGNEQFF.

The rearrangement joins TRBV7-9 to TRBJ2-7; tentative D call: TRBD1 (6 bases). Trimming stripped 5 bases from V and 7 bases from J, with 9 bases between. CDR1 and CDR2 (germline): SEHNR, FQNEAQ (reference sequence). This CDR3 has 11 residues. CDR3 nucleotide sequence: TGTGCCAGCAGCCCAGGACAGGAGCAGTACTTC. Translation: CASSPGQEQYF.

This clone has a handful of counts. The rearrangement links TRBV4-1 to TRBJ2-7; 14 bases line up with TRBD2. Germline V gene data show CDR1 as MGHRA and CDR2 as YSYEKL. CDR3 length: 15 residues. The junction had 5 bases not matched to a gene; V was cut back by 4 bases and J by 6 bases. This CDR3 is CASSPSTSGRAEQYF. CDR3 in DNA: TGCGCCAGCAGCCCCTCGACTAGCGGGAGGGCCGAGCAGTACTTC.

CDR3 protein: CSATGGDLTSGRDTGELFF. CDR3 in DNA: TGCAGCGCCACAGGGGGCGACTTGACTAGCGGGAGGGACACCGGGGAGCTGTTTTTT. This chain connects TRBV29-1 to TRBJ2-2; 14 bases line up with TRBD2. Germline-derived CDR1 and CDR2 are SQVTM and ANQGSEA. CDR3 length equals 19 residues. V dropped 7 bases and J dropped 3; count of bases not matched to a gene: 16.

CDR3 sequence reads: CASSLITDQAFF. Here the CDR3 DNA reads TGTGCCAGCAGCTTGATAACAGACCAAGCTTTCTTT. The chain links TRBV5-6 to TRBJ1-1, with D hard to call. V lost 1 base to trimming and J lost 9 bases, with 10 bases between them. The germline V gene encodes CDR1 SGHDT and CDR2 YYEEEE. This CDR3 spans 12 amino acids.

The V and J genes are TRBV28 and TRBJ1-5, with no clear D. The CDR3 loop spans 16 amino acids. Germline V gene data show CDR1 as MDHEN and CDR2 as SYDVKM. Deletions cut 6 bases from V and 5 bases from J, with 20 bases between. The CDR3 is CASRYTHSGEYQPQHF. CDR3 coding DNA: TGTGCCAGCAGATATACCCATTCCGGGGAGTATCAGCCCCAGCATTTT.

This chain connects TRBV7-6 to TRBJ2-1; D ambiguous. Germline loops: CDR1 SGHVS, CDR2 FNYEAQ. Trimming took 5 bases from V and 7 from J, leaving 9 bases between them. The CDR3 runs 12 residues. The CDR3, as DNA: TGTGCCAGCAGCCCGATGGGGAATGAGCAGTTCTTC. This sequence encodes CASSPMGNEQFF.

This clone was recorded only once. J is TRBJ2-3 and V is TRBV29-1; D is undetermined. Per the germline V gene, CDR1 is SQVTM and CDR2 is ANQGSEA. The CDR3 is 11 amino acids. V dropped 6 bases and J dropped 2 bases, with 6 bases sitting between them. Here the CDR3 reads CSVVVTDTQYF. CDR3 bases: TGCAGCGTCGTCGTCACAGATACGCAGTATTTT.

The count of this clone is one. The chain recombines TRBV30 with TRBJ2-7; weak D call: TRBD2 (6 bases). The V end lost 3 bases, the J end lost 4 bases, and 13 bases lay between the germline ends. Germline CDR1 is GTSNPN and CDR2 is SVGIG (reference sequence). This CDR3 is built from 13 residues. The CDR3 region has the DNA TGTGCCTGGAGGTCGGGAGCAAGGTACGAGCAGTACTTC. Encoded protein: CAWRSGARYEQYF.

V usage is TRBV4-2 and J usage is TRBJ2-5; unclear D gene. Judging by the DNA end, TRBJ2-7 fits better; the J call may be wrong. Germline CDR1 and CDR2: LGHNA and YNFKEQ. The CDR3 runs to 15 residues. The DNA of the CDR3 is TGTGCCAGCAGCCATACTACGGGTCTCTCCTACGAGCAGTACTTC. Its translation is CASSHTTGLSYEQYF.

This clone was observed a single time. One end of the junction varies from germline; a read error may be responsible. This sequence joins TRBV11-2 and TRBJ2-7; 11 bases align to TRBD2. Per germline, CDR1 SGHAT and CDR2 FQNNGV. This CDR3 region has 16 residues. The CDR3, as DNA: TGTGCCAGCAGCCTAGAACGACTAGCGGGAACCTACGAGCAGTACTTC. Translation gives CASSLERLAGTYEQYF.

This clone has a single count. The chain carries TRBV9 and TRBJ2-7, with no clear D. Per germline, CDR1 SGDLS and CDR2 YYNGEE. The CDR3 covers 13 residues. V lost 0 bases, J lost 5 bases, and 9 bases lay in between. CDR3 DNA sequence: TGTGCCAGCAGCGTAGACAGAAGTCACGAGCAGTACTTC. Protein product: CASSVDRSHEQYF.

The CDR3 loop reads CASSLSWGEGNQPQHF. CDR3 DNA sequence: TGTGCCAGCAGCCTAAGCTGGGGAGAGGGCAATCAGCCCCAGCATTTT. The genes are TRBV27 and TRBJ1-5; D ambiguous. The length of the CDR3 is 16 residues. V lost 6 bases and J lost 2, with 17 bases in between. CDR1 MNHEY and CDR2 SMNVEV come from the germline V gene (reference sequence).

This clone was detected only once. This chain uses TRBV7-9 with TRBJ2-1; 7 bases fit TRBD2. Losses at the gene ends were 5 bases for V and 6 bases for J; bases not matched to a gene: 4. This CDR3 region has 13 residues. Germline V CDR1 and CDR2: SEHNR, FQNEAQ (reference sequence). CDR3 region: CASSQGLTNEQFF. DNA for the CDR3: TGTGCCAGCAGCCAGGGACTAACCAATGAGCAGTTCTTC.

This chain links TRBV7-6 with TRBJ2-2; D remains unclear. Deletions cut 1 base from V and 6 bases from J, with 6 bases between. Germline CDR1 reads SGHVS; CDR2 reads FNYEAQ. This CDR3 region has 13 residues. Here the CDR3 reads CASSLDGPGELFF. The CDR3 DNA reads TGTGCCAGCAGCTTAGATGGGCCCGGGGAGCTGTTTTTT.